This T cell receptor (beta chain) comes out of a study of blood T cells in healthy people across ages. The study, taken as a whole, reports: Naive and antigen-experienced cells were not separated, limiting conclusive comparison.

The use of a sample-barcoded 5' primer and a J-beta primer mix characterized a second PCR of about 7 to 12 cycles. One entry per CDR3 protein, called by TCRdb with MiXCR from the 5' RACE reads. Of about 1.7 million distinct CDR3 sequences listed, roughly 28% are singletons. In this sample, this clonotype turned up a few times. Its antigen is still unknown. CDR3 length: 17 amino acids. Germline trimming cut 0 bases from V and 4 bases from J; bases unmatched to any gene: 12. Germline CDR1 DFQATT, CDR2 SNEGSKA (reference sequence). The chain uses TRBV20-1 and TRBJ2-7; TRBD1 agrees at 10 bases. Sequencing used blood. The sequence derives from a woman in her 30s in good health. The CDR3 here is CSARDHPPTGGSYEQYF. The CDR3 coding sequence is TGCAGTGCTAGAGATCACCCACCGACAGGGGGCTCTTACGAGCAGTACTTC.